This paragraph covers one T cell receptor beta chain sequence. Measured with immunoSEQ multiplex PCR; TCRdb has only the in-frame clones, and not every one. In the table there are 44,000 or so clones, about 90% of which are singletons. This specimen belongs to a study of OX40 agonist ivuxolimab in advanced cancers. The starting material was CD4+ or CD8+ T cells sorted from blood, obtained in a trial of the OX40 agonist ivuxolimab. This TCR was sampled from an adult with an advanced solid tumor such as melanoma, head and neck, liver or kidney cancer.

CDR3 protein: CASSAAGQSTEAFF. The CDR3 DNA reads TGTGCCAGCAGCGCGGCGGGACAGTCCACTGAAGCTTTCTTT. The chain recombines TRBV9 with TRBJ1-1, with 7 bases aligning to TRBD1. Germline assignment: CDR1 SGDLS and CDR2 YYNGEE. V dropped 3 bases and J dropped 4; count of bases not matched to a gene: 6. The CDR3 sequence is 14 residues long.